This T cell receptor beta chain came from a study of somatic mutations in cytotoxic T cells in rheumatoid arthritis. This clone was observed a single time. Profiling relied on immunoSEQ multiplex PCR, and the TCRdb table lists in-frame clones only, not all of them. Here the sample spans some 30,000 clones, around nine tenths being singletons. This TCR came from an adult with rheumatoid arthritis. Material for sequencing was CD8+ T cells sorted from blood.

The DNA for the CDR3 is TGTGCCACCAGCAGTTCTGAGGTCTTCGACTACTACGAGCAGTACTTC. This gives the protein CATSSSEVFDYYEQYF. The chain couples TRBV15 to TRBJ2-7, with D possibly TRBD2 on 5 matching bases. Trimming stripped 3 bases from V and 3 bases from J, with 18 bases between. This CDR3 is built from 16 residues. CDR1 is LNHNV, CDR2 YYDKDF, per germline (reference sequence).